This is a list of T cell receptor beta chains from one sample in a study of control samples from healthy donors and cancer patients. Only in-frame clones appear in the TCRdb table, and some are missing; sequencing was by immunoSEQ multiplex PCR. The data show 90,000 or so clones, with approximately 86% seen just once and roughly 1.3% held by the top ten. Sequencing was carried out using blood. Receptors were obtained from a woman aged 45-65 years in good health. The CDR3 runs from the conserved cysteine through the conserved F or W. Each record gives: V gene, CDR3 protein.

TRBV7-3 CASSPTGTDTQYF
TRBV13 CASSLQNYYGYTF
TRBV6-5 CASSNSGTNEQFF
TRBV7-6 CASSLRTATSSGNTIYF
TRBV2 CASRTPDGSRANEKLFF
TRBV7-3 CASSLAGGLYNEQFF
TRBV28 CASSSGPRFNQPQHF
TRBV7-2 CASSLFSQNEQFF
TRBV28 CASSLRGLAGVGHYGQRFF
TRBV16 CASSQRGGLENSPLHF
TRBV9 CASSAGQFNYGYTF
TRBV5-6 CASSLGPPVGDQPQHF
TRBV9 CASSAGGSKTDTQYF
TRBV14 CASSRTRTNTGELFF
TRBV11-2 CALRKLGTNEKLFF
TRBV13 CASKGGSSYEQYF
TRBV15 CATSRGQDRNSYEQYF
TRBV5-1 CASSSPRQISNQPQHF
TRBV5-4 CASSSKQGSYNEQFF
TRBV10-3 CAISESLLPNQPQHF
TRBV28 CASSLPRGRNYGYTF
TRBV6-6 CASSYYYDGDKQYF
TRBV27 CASSSAGGSSYNEQFF